This record looks at one T cell receptor beta chain sequence and its context. J was trimmed by 3 bases and V by 4 bases; bases with no gene match: 11. In germline, CDR1 is LGHDT, CDR2 YNNKEL (reference sequence). This CDR3 spans 17 amino acids. This sample stems from a study of blood T cells in healthy people across ages. A second about 6 to 11 cycle PCR used barcoded and J-beta primers. Each cDNA molecule, via a template-switch adaptor with 12 random nucleotides, was tagged. TCRdb processed the 5' RACE reads anew with MiXCR; each CDR3 protein has one entry. The table lists around 1,000,000 distinct CDR3 sequences, around 25% of them singletons. This sample also appeared in a second study, on T cells of mothers and their children.

Sequencing was carried out using blood. The genes are TRBV3-1 and TRBJ2-3; TRBD1 matches 9 bases. The TCR originated in a girl aged 2 to 9 in good health. CDR3 sequence: CASSLDPGTGRTDTQYF. The CDR3 coding sequence is TGTGCCAGCAGCCTCGACCCAGGGACAGGGAGAACAGATACGCAGTATTTT.